Each of the 10 T cell receptor beta chains below was sequenced from the same sample in a study of cytomegalovirus exposure and HLA in healthy donors. PCR amplification relied on 60 Vbeta primers (plus 13 Jbeta primers). The protocol was immunoSEQ multiplex PCR, while the TCRdb copy is restricted to in-frame clones and leaves out a portion. The sample yields around 200,000 clones, roughly 80% seen once. The sample was PBMCs. The source of these receptors is a man in his forties in good health and CMV-seropositive.

The chain combines TRBV4-3 with TRBJ2-2; D is possibly TRBD1 (6 bases). The CDR3 runs to 16 residues. The germline V gene encodes CDR1 LGHNA and CDR2 YSLEER. V was pared by 5 bases and J by 6 bases, with 19 bases between. Here the CDR3 DNA reads TGCGCCAGCAGCTCCTGGTCACAGGGAGTATCCGGGGAGCTGTTTTTT. Residues: CASSSWSQGVSGELFF.

CDR3 nucleotide sequence: TGTGCCAGCAGCACAGGGGGGCCCTCCTACGAGCAGTACTTC. The encoded protein is CASSTGGPSYEQYF. The chain employs TRBV5-4 and TRBJ2-7, with 8 bases identical to TRBD1. Trimming at V came to 4 bases and at J to 0 bases, leaving 3 bases not matched to a gene. Germline V lookup: CDR1 SGHNT, CDR2 YYREEE (reference sequence). The CDR3 runs to 14 residues.

This chain links TRBV10-3 with TRBJ1-2, with D possibly being TRBD1 (6 bases). The V gene's germline CDR1 is ENHRY and CDR2 SYGVKD. V was shortened by 2 bases and J by 3 bases, with 10 bases between the two germline ends. This CDR3 spans 14 amino acids. The DNA of the CDR3 is TGTGCCATCAGTGAGCCCCGGACAGACTATGGCTACACCTTC. Protein: CAISEPRTDYGYTF.

The rearrangement uses TRBV6-5 and TRBJ2-6, with D unclear. Trimming stripped 7 bases from V and 2 bases from J, with 6 bases between. The CDR3 is 13 amino acids. Germline CDR1 reads MNHEY; CDR2 reads SVGAGI. CDR3 amino acids: CASTFPGANVLTF. CDR3 DNA sequence: TGTGCCAGCACCTTTCCTGGGGCCAACGTCCTGACTTTC.

The chain combines TRBV10-3 with TRBJ2-1, with 7 nucleotides matching TRBD2. The V gene end was trimmed by 7 bases and the J gene end by 4 bases; junction bases not matched to a gene: 7. Germline V lookup: CDR1 ENHRY, CDR2 SYGVKD. This CDR3 has 14 residues. The CDR3 protein is CAINSNGGYNEQFF. The CDR3, as DNA: TGTGCCATCAACAGTAACGGGGGGTACAATGAGCAGTTCTTC.

This chain connects TRBV7-9 to TRBJ2-7, with 9 bases identical to TRBD1. The V gene's germline CDR1 is SEHNR and CDR2 FQNEAQ (reference sequence). The CDR3 covers 14 residues. After removal of 4 bases from V and 5 bases from J, the junction contained 6 bases not matched to a gene. CDR3 protein: CASSSSGTGHEQYF. CDR3 nucleotide sequence: TGTGCCAGCAGCTCATCCGGGACAGGGCACGAGCAGTACTTC.

The chain couples TRBV5-1 to TRBJ1-4; 7 bases fit TRBD1. V shed 3 bases and J 5 bases; nucleotides not matched to a gene: 7. CDR1 is SGHRS, CDR2 YFSETQ, per germline. This CDR3 has 15 amino acids. The CDR3 nucleotides read TGCGCCAGCAGCTCGGGAGTACAGGGGAATGAAAAACTGTTTTTT. Its protein is CASSSGVQGNEKLFF.

V usage is TRBV18 and J usage is TRBJ2-6; D gene unclear. Trimming pared 3 bases from V and 2 bases from J, leaving 11 bases between. The CDR3 spans 16 residues. CDR1 is KGHSH, CDR2 LQKENI, per germline. The CDR3 sequence is CASSPLAAAGANVLTF. The CDR3 DNA is TGTGCCAGCTCACCCTTGGCGGCAGCTGGGGCCAACGTCCTGACTTTC. Complete variable domain (other parts from reference TRBV18 and TRBJ2-6): NAGVMQNPRHLVRRRGQEARLRCSPMKGHSHVYWYRQLPEEGLKFMVYLQKENIIDESGMPKERFSAEFPKEGPSILRIQQVVRGDSAAYFCASSPLAAAGANVLTFGAGSRLTVL.

The CDR3 protein is CASSYSLGGETQYF. The CDR3 nucleotides are TGTGCCAGCAGTTACTCTTTGGGGGGAGAGACCCAGTACTTC. This chain uses TRBV6-5 with TRBJ2-5; possible D gene TRBD2, 6 bases. The germline CDR1 and CDR2 sequences are MNHEY and SVGAGI. This CDR3 is 14 amino acids long. V shed 0 bases and J shed 4 bases, with 9 bases lying between them.

The chain links TRBV11-2 to TRBJ2-2, with TRBD1 matching over 9 bases. This CDR3 contains 15 residues. Germline V gives CDR1 SGHAT, CDR2 FQNNGV. The ends lost 6 bases at V and 3 bases at J; junction bases unmatched: 5. The DNA of the CDR3 is TGTGCCAGCAGACCGGGACAGGGACACACCGGGGAGCTGTTTTTT. Translation: CASRPGQGHTGELFF.